The subject of this entry is one TCR beta chain. Its specificity is unknown. Some clones are missing from TCRdb's copy, which holds only in-frame ones; the method was immunoSEQ multiplex PCR. The repertoire holds 150,000 to 200,000 clones, with roughly 91% as singletons. These data belong to a study of T cell responses to AZD1222 COVID-19 vaccine. The overall study: Pooling covered second doses at about 4 or about 12 weeks. Study conclusions and caveats: Females outnumbered males among donors, who were mostly white British; clonal diversity was possibly underestimated. Among those given AZD1222, only six were seropositive at baseline. Spike-specific TCR breadth and depth grew following two AZD1222 doses.

Germline lookup yields CDR1 GTSNPN and CDR2 SVGIG (reference sequence). The length of the CDR3 is 13 residues. The V call is TRBV30, the J call TRBJ2-5; possibly TRBD2 for D (7 bases). Sample: peripheral blood, taken on day 0 of AZD1222 vaccination. This TCR was sampled from an adult in good health. As DNA, the CDR3 is TGTGCTCGAAGGCGGGGGCCCCTAGAGACCCAGTACTTC. Its translation: CARRRGPLETQYF.